These 23 T cell receptor beta chains were all obtained from the same sample, sequenced in a study of OX40 agonist ivuxolimab in advanced cancers. Profiling relied on immunoSEQ multiplex PCR, and the TCRdb table lists in-frame clones only, not all of them. The data contain tens of thousands of clones, about 88% of them singletons. Sequencing was performed on CD4+ or CD8+ T cells sorted from blood, taken in a trial of the OX40 agonist ivuxolimab. The receptor source for this set is an adult with an advanced solid tumor such as melanoma, head and neck, liver or kidney cancer.

This clone came up a few times. This chain connects TRBV7-6 to TRBJ2-1; D not resolved. CDR1 is SGHVS, CDR2 FNYEAQ, per germline. The CDR3 loop spans 14 amino acids. Between the trimmed V and J ends, which lost 3 bases and 2 bases, there was a span of 8 bases. CDR3 loop: CASSLAGTYNEQFF. CDR3 DNA: TGTGCCAGCAGCTTGGCCGGAACCTACAATGAGCAGTTCTTC. Supplemented by reference TRBV7-6 and TRBJ2-1, the full variable domain reads GAGVSQSPRYKVTKRGQDVALRCDPISGHVSLYWYRQALGQGPEFLTYFNYEAQQDKSGLPNDRFSAERPEGSISTLTIQRTEQRDSAMYRCASSLAGTYNEQFFGPGTRLTVL.

The V gene is TRBV18, the J gene TRBJ2-7; possible D gene TRBD2, 6 bases. Trimming pared 2 bases from V and 3 bases from J, leaving 14 bases between. The length of the CDR3 is 15 residues. Germline V gives CDR1 KGHSH, CDR2 LQKENI. CDR3 nucleotides: TGTGCCAGCTCACCAGGTATCCGGGAGATCTACGAGCAGTACTTC. It specifies CASSPGIREIYEQYF.

This chain joins TRBV5-1 and TRBJ2-1; 13 bases align to TRBD2. The CDR3 has 14 amino acids. The germline V gene has CDR1 SGHRS and CDR2 YFSETQ. Losses at the gene ends were 8 bases for V and 8 bases for J; bases not matched to a gene: 7. CDR3 sequence: CASGLAGDGYEQFF. CDR3 DNA: TGCGCCAGTGGACTAGCGGGAGATGGCTATGAGCAGTTCTTC.

This CDR3 reads CASSDRGIGGYTF. The CDR3 DNA sequence: TGTGCCAGCAGTGACAGGGGGATTGGTGGCTACACCTTC. This chain connects TRBV2 to TRBJ1-2, with 7 bases that match TRBD1. V gave up 3 bases and J gave up 7 bases; unmatched junction bases: 5. Per the germline V gene, CDR1 is SNHLY and CDR2 is FYNNEI. The CDR3 runs to 13 residues.

The chain uses TRBV30 and TRBJ1-1; 9 bases are shared with TRBD1. CDR1 is GTSNPN and CDR2 is SVGIG in the germline V gene (reference sequence). CDR3 length: 13 residues. The V segment lost 2 bases and the J segment 14 bases; nucleotides outside the gene matches: 12. CDR3: CAWSPNYDRGRFF. In DNA, the CDR3 is TGTGCCTGGAGTCCAAATTACGACAGGGGGAGATTCTTT.

This chain connects TRBV11-2 to TRBJ2-5; D might be TRBD2 (5 bases). Trimming took 0 bases from V and 5 from J, leaving 13 bases between them. CDR1 is SGHAT, CDR2 FQNNGV, per germline. This CDR3 has 15 residues. In nucleotides, the CDR3 is TGTGCCAGCAGCTTAGATCTACAGAGGGAGGAGACCCAGTACTTC. Translating it yields CASSLDLQREETQYF.

The chain recombines TRBV4-2 with TRBJ1-2, with 9 bases aligning to TRBD1. CDR3 length equals 18 residues. Losses at the gene ends were 3 bases for V and 7 bases for J; bases not matched to a gene: 18. Germline-derived CDR1 and CDR2 are LGHNA and YNFKEQ. CDR3 sequence: CASSQPTGTGTNHGGYTF. CDR3 coding DNA: TGTGCCAGCAGCCAGCCAACCGGGACAGGGACCAATCATGGTGGCTACACCTTC.

The chain is built from TRBV14 and TRBJ2-2, with D possibly matching TRBD1 (5 bases). The V end lost 1 base, the J end lost 3 bases, and 9 bases lay between the germline ends. Per the germline V gene, CDR1 is SGHDN and CDR2 is FVKESK. The CDR3 length is 15 residues. Here the CDR3 DNA reads TGTGCCAGCAGCCAAGGCAGGGCGTACACCGGGGAGCTGTTTTTT. It is translated as CASSQGRAYTGELFF.

This clone showed up just once. This chain uses TRBV27 with TRBJ2-2; 8 bases are a match to TRBD2. V trimming: 3 bases; J trimming: 7 bases; junction bases outside the gene matches: 4. The CDR3 is made up of 14 amino acids. Germline V gives CDR1 MNHEY, CDR2 SMNVEV (reference sequence). CDR3 nucleotide sequence: TGTGCCAGCAGTTTGAGCCTAGCGGGCGGGGAGCTGTTTTTT. Amino acid sequence: CASSLSLAGGELFF.

The V gene is TRBV19, the J gene TRBJ1-5; D gene ambiguous. This CDR3 has 15 amino acids. V gave up 1 base and J gave up 1 base, with 8 bases separating them. CDR1 is LNHDA and CDR2 is SQIVND in the germline V gene (reference sequence). The CDR3 spells CASSIGTLSNQPQHF. The DNA of the CDR3 is TGTGCCAGTAGTATAGGCACTCTAAGCAATCAGCCCCAGCATTTT.

The chain couples TRBV5-1 to TRBJ1-2, with 8 positions matching TRBD1. V dropped 5 bases and J dropped 3; count of bases not matched to a gene: 3. Germline CDR1 is SGHRS and CDR2 is YFSETQ. The CDR3 covers 13 residues. This chain's CDR3 is CASRTTGDYGYTF. In DNA form, the CDR3 reads TGCGCCAGCAGAACGACAGGGGACTATGGCTACACCTTC.

The chain joins TRBV5-1 to TRBJ2-5; 8 bases agree with TRBD2. CDR1 and CDR2 from the germline V gene are SGHRS and YFSETQ. The V and J ends lost 4 bases and 2 bases, in that order; junction bases with no gene match: 4. This CDR3 is 14 amino acids long. The CDR3 reads CASSAGGSQETQYF. The CDR3 bases are TGCGCCAGCAGCGCGGGGGGTTCTCAAGAGACCCAGTACTTC.

The table lists this clone with a count of one. The genes are TRBV19 and TRBJ1-1; no clear D. CDR1 and CDR2 (germline): LNHDA, SQIVND (reference sequence). V lost 5 bases, J lost 1 base, and 8 bases lay in between. CDR3 size: 13 residues. CDR3 region: CASSLAGNTEAFF. DNA of the CDR3: TGTGCCAGTAGTTTGGCAGGGAACACTGAAGCTTTCTTT.

This chain uses TRBV18 with TRBJ2-7, with 10 bases that match TRBD1. J gave up 1 base and V 8 bases, and 5 bases lay outside the gene matches. This CDR3 region has 14 residues. Germline V CDR1 and CDR2: KGHSH, LQKENI. The CDR3 DNA reads TGTGCCAGCGGGACAGGGGAAAGGTCCTACGAGCAGTACTTC. Translation: CASGTGERSYEQYF.

For the CDR3, the DNA is TGTGCCATCAGTCACGGCGGGGGGAGCACAGATACGCAGTATTTT. Translating it yields CAISHGGGSTDTQYF. The chain employs TRBV10-3 and TRBJ2-3, with 8 bases aligning to TRBD2. From germline, CDR1 is ENHRY and CDR2 SYGVKD. V shed 5 bases, J shed 0 bases, and the junction held 4 bases outside the gene matches. The CDR3 spans 15 residues.

This clone was seen only a few times. At one end the junction does not follow the germline gene, possibly because of a read error. J is TRBJ1-1 and V is TRBV2; a weak D match, TRBD1 (5 bases). Germline lookup yields CDR1 SNHLY and CDR2 FYNNEI. The CDR3 has 10 residues. The DNA of the CDR3 is TGTGCCAGCAGAAGAAGGGGAATTGTCTTT. It encodes CASRRRGIVF.

The chain is built from TRBV5-1 and TRBJ2-4; D is ambiguous. The CDR3 is 14 residues long. Trimming left V 4 bases short and J 5 bases short, with 13 bases between. Germline V gene data show CDR1 as SGHRS and CDR2 as YFSETQ. For the CDR3, the DNA is TGCGCCAGCAGCCCGGGTGGATCGGAAAACATTCAGTACTTC. Translated: CASSPGGSENIQYF.

The CDR3 region is CASTQVGGRVNTIYF. In DNA form, the CDR3 reads TGTGCCAGCACCCAAGTGGGGGGGCGCGTAAACACCATATATTTT. The chain joins TRBV6-1 to TRBJ1-3, with a weak D call TRBD1 (6 bases). CDR1 MNHNS and CDR2 SASEGT come from the germline V gene. This CDR3 comprises 15 residues. Trimming left V 7 bases short and J 6 bases short, with 19 bases between.

The gene calls are TRBV28 and TRBJ1-4, with D perhaps matching TRBD1 (5 bases). The CDR3 sequence is 16 residues long. V lost 2 bases to trimming and J lost 3 bases, with 13 bases between them. Per the germline V gene, CDR1 is MDHEN and CDR2 is SYDVKM. CDR3 sequence reads: CASSLSGQGPNEKLFF. The CDR3, as DNA: TGTGCCAGCAGTTTAAGTGGCCAGGGACCTAATGAAAAACTGTTTTTT.

This clone occurred once. J is TRBJ1-5 and V is TRBV7-2, with 7 bases fitting TRBD1. Germline CDR1 reads SGHTA; CDR2 reads FQGNSA. CDR3 size: 14 residues. The V segment lost 4 bases and the J segment 6 bases; nucleotides outside the gene matches: 6. The chain's CDR3 is CASSSFTGVQPQHF. CDR3 coding DNA: TGTGCCAGCAGCTCATTTACAGGGGTTCAGCCCCAGCATTTT.

The V and J genes are TRBV25-1 and TRBJ1-4; no firm D call. V was clipped by 4 bases and J by 6 bases, with 6 bases between them. CDR1 is MGHDK, CDR2 SYGVNS, per germline. The CDR3 is made up of 12 amino acids. The CDR3 region is CASSVPYEKLFF. The CDR3, as DNA: TGTGCCAGCAGTGTCCCTTATGAAAAACTGTTTTTT.

V usage is TRBV6-5 and J usage is TRBJ2-4; 7 nucleotides agree with TRBD1. The CDR3 runs 16 residues. J was trimmed by 1 base and V by 0 bases; bases with no gene match: 3. Germline lookup yields CDR1 MNHEY and CDR2 SVGAGI. CDR3 DNA: TGTGCCAGCAGTTACTCGGCAGGGGGTGCCAAAAACATTCAGTACTTC. Translation: CASSYSAGGAKNIQYF.

This sequence joins TRBV18 and TRBJ2-7; 9 bases align to TRBD2. Looked up from germline, CDR1 is KGHSH and CDR2 is LQKENI. J gave up 4 bases and V 0 bases, and 4 bases lay outside the gene matches. The CDR3 spans 15 residues. This CDR3 is CASSPPSGSKYEQYF. DNA for the CDR3: TGTGCCAGCTCACCACCTAGCGGGAGTAAGTACGAGCAGTACTTC.